The rows below give T cell receptor beta chains drawn from one sample of a study of blood T cell repertoires in COVID-19. Libraries were prepared by immunoSEQ multiplex PCR; TCRdb keeps only in-frame clonotypes and omits some of them. The sample consists of about 240,000 clones, roughly 91% of them appearing once. Specimen: PBMCs or T cells enriched from blood (not recorded which). These TCRs come from a young woman who had recovered from COVID-19. The CDR3 runs from the conserved cysteine through the conserved F or W. The D gene is left open where the match is weak. For some rows the clone size is stated as once, few or many, or as a class when expanded; others skip it.

d_call	clone_size	v_call	j_call	cdr3_aa	cdr3_nt
.	.	TRBV24-1	TRBJ2-1	CATSDLTGVSNEQFF	TGTGCCACCAGTGATCTTACGGGAGTGTCCAATGAGCAGTTCTTC
.	.	TRBV18	TRBJ2-7	CASSPAQGSYEQYF	TGTGCCAGCTCACCAGCACAGGGATCCTACGAGCAGTACTTC
TRBD1	.	TRBV11-3	TRBJ2-1	CASSFGQGSYNEQFF	TGTGCCAGCAGCTTCGGACAGGGGAGCTACAATGAGCAGTTCTTC
TRBD1	.	TRBV6-9	TRBJ2-7	CASSGQGDYEQYF	TGTGCCAGCAGTGGACAGGGCGATTACGAGCAGTACTTC
.	.	TRBV7-5	TRBJ2-7	CARSLGGELAGFYEQYF	TGTGCCAGAAGCTTAGGGGGCGAACTAGCGGGATTCTACGAGCAGTACTTC
.	.	TRBV6-2/TRBV6-3	TRBJ1-1	CASSYVQDTEAFF	TGTGCCAGCAGTTACGTACAGGACACTGAAGCTTTCTTT
TRBD1	.	TRBV7-7	TRBJ2-5	CASSSNAGTGVGETQYF	TGTGCTAGCAGCTCCAACGCCGGGACAGGGGTCGGGGAGACCCAGTACTTC
TRBD1	.	TRBV7-2	TRBJ2-6	CASSGSDRGWAGANVLTF	TGTGCCAGCAGCGGAAGCGACAGGGGGTGGGCTGGGGCCAACGTCCTGACTTTC
TRBD1	.	TRBV19	TRBJ2-1	CASVYRTGGPYNEQFF	TGTGCCAGCGTCTATCGTACAGGGGGCCCTTACAATGAGCAGTTCTTC
TRBD2	.	TRBV9	TRBJ2-1	CASSETTGTSGRGYNEQFF	TGTGCCAGCAGCGAGACGACCGGGACTAGCGGGAGAGGGTACAATGAGCAGTTCTTC
.	.	TRBV19	TRBJ1-1	CAAGEYYTEAFF	TGTGCCGCAGGGGAGTATTACACTGAAGCTTTCTTT
.	.	TRBV28	TRBJ1-2	CASSTLGGTNYGYTF	TGTGCCAGCAGTACCCTCGGGGGTACGAACTATGGCTACACCTTC
.	.	TRBV28	TRBJ2-7	CASSLSPGLAYEQYF	TGTGCCAGCAGTTTATCCCCGGGGTTGGCATACGAGCAGTACTTC
.	.	TRBV13	TRBJ2-3	CASSARTGTDTQYF	TGTGCCAGCAGCGCAAGGACAGGCACAGATACGCAGTATTTT
.	once	TRBV7-2	TRBJ2-5	CASSLGVWETQYF	TGTGCCAGCAGCTTAGGAGTCTGGGAGACCCAGTACTTC
.	.	TRBV28	TRBJ1-2	CASSPSLVGYTF	TGTGCCAGCAGTCCCTCCCTTGTTGGCTACACCTTC
.	.	TRBV30	TRBJ2-7	CAWTPKSTGLMIYF	TGTGCCTGGACCCCAAAATCGACAGGTTTGATGATATACTTC
TRBD2	.	TRBV5-1	TRBJ2-3	CASSRTSGSTDTQYF	TGCGCCAGCAGCCGGACTAGCGGGAGCACAGATACGCAGTATTTT
TRBD1	.	TRBV3-1/TRBV3-2	TRBJ1-4	CASSQDYGQGSEKLFF	TGTGCCAGCAGCCAAGATTACGGACAGGGATCTGAAAAACTGTTTTTT
TRBD1	.	TRBV5-1	TRBJ2-7	CASSQSGQGTYEQYF	TGCGCCAGCAGCCAATCGGGACAGGGCACCTACGAGCAGTACTTC
TRBD2	.	TRBV2	TRBJ2-7	CATDRLAWSYEQYF	TGTGCCACCGATAGACTAGCTTGGTCCTACGAGCAGTACTTC
.	.	TRBV19	TRBJ2-1	CASSQGLFSYNEQFF	TGTGCCAGTAGCCAGGGATTGTTTAGCTACAATGAGCAGTTCTTC
.	once	TRBV27	TRBJ2-5	CASSLRASGETQYF	TGTGCCAGCAGTTTAAGGGCTTCGGGGGAGACCCAGTACTTC